The present T cell receptor (beta chain) was sequenced within a study of T cell repertoires in cytomegalovirus infection. Study-wide context: A matching HLA type, together with CMV infection, was signaled by public TCR beta signatures.

The J segment lost 3 bases and the V segment lost 4 bases, leaving 6 bases of the junction unmatched. CDR1 SGHRS and CDR2 YFSETQ come from the germline V gene. The CDR3 is 14 residues long. A single record per CDR3 protein comes from TCRdb applying MiXCR to the reads. The sample has approximately 750,000 distinct CDR3 sequences; roughly a third are singletons. Remarks on this clonotype: Its specificity is not known.

Findings of the study overall: Frequencies of public TCR beta families were cumulated, and this identified carriers of CMV plus the relevant HLA. The ex vivo response was dominated by HLA-C-restricted CMV-specific TCR beta clonotypes.

The chain couples TRBV5-1 to TRBJ2-5; 7 nucleotides line up with TRBD1. This TCR was recovered from a human donor in good health (CMV status not recorded). Some clones in this sample may be carry-over from other donors' samples. Input material: PBMCs. The CDR3 DNA reads as TGCGCCAGCAGCCCTATAACAGGGGAAGAGACCCAGTACTTC. Residues: CASSPITGEETQYF.